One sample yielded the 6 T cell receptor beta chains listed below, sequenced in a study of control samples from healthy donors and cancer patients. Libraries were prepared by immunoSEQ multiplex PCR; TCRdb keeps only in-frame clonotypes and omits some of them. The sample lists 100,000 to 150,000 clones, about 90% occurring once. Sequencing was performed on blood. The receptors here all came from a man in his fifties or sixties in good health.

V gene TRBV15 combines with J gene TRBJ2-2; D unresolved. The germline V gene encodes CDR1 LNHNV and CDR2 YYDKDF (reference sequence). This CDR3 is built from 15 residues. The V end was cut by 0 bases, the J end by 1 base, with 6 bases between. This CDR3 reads CATSREGLNTGELFF. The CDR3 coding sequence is TGTGCCACCAGCAGAGAGGGCCTGAACACCGGGGAGCTGTTTTTT.

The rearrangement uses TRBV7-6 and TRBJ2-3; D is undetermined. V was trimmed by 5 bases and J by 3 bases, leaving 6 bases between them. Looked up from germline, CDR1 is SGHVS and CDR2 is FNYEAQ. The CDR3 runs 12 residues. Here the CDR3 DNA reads TGTGCCAGCAGCGACATGACAGATACGCAGTATTTT. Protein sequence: CASSDMTDTQYF.

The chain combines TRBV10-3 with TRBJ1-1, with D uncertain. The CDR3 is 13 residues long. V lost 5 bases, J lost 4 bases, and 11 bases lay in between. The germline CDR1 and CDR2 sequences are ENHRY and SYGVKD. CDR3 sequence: CAISSFGFTEAFF. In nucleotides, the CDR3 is TGTGCCATCAGTTCATTCGGATTCACTGAAGCTTTCTTT.

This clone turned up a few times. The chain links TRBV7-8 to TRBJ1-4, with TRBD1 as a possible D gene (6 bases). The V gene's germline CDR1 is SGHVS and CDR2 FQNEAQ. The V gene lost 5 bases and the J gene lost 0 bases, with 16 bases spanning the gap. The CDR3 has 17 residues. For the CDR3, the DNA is TGTGCCAGCAGCCGAGGGAGGGGGAGCGCAACTAATGAAAAACTGTTTTTT. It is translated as CASSRGRGSATNEKLFF.

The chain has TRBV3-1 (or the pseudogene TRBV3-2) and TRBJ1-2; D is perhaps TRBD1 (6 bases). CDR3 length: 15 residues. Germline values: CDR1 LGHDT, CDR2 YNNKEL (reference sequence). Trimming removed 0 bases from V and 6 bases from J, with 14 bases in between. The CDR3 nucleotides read TGTGCCAGCAGCCAAGACGTTCGGGAGGGGGATGGCTACACCTTC. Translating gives CASSQDVREGDGYTF.

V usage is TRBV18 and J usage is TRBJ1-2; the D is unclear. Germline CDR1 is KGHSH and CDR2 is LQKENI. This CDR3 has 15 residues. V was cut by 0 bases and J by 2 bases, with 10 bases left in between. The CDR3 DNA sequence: TGTGCCAGCTCACCACCGTTGGGCGAAAACTATGGCTACACCTTC. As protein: CASSPPLGENYGYTF.